This T cell receptor beta chain was identified in a study of T cells in Graves' hyperthyroidism and ophthalmopathy. Using RNA transcripts as the source, TCR beta CDR3 regions were amplified. The HTBI primer set served for first-round RT-PCR of the TCR CDR3. Using its own MiXCR run on the multiplex PCR reads, TCRdb lists one record per CDR3 protein. Among 490,000 or so distinct CDR3 sequences, around 15% were seen once, and the ten largest hold roughly 29%. CDR1 and CDR2 from the germline V gene are LNHDA and SQIVND (reference sequence). This CDR3 has 15 amino acids. With 4 bases clipped from V and 5 bases from J, the junction kept 7 bases outside the gene matches.

The sample comprised blood. The V gene is TRBV19, the J gene TRBJ1-4; 7 positions agree with TRBD1. The TCR was taken from a woman aged 25 to 39 with Graves' ophthalmopathy. As DNA, the CDR3 is TGTGCCAGTAGTACATATGGGACAGAGAATGAAAAACTGTTTTTT. Translation: CASSTYGTENEKLFF.